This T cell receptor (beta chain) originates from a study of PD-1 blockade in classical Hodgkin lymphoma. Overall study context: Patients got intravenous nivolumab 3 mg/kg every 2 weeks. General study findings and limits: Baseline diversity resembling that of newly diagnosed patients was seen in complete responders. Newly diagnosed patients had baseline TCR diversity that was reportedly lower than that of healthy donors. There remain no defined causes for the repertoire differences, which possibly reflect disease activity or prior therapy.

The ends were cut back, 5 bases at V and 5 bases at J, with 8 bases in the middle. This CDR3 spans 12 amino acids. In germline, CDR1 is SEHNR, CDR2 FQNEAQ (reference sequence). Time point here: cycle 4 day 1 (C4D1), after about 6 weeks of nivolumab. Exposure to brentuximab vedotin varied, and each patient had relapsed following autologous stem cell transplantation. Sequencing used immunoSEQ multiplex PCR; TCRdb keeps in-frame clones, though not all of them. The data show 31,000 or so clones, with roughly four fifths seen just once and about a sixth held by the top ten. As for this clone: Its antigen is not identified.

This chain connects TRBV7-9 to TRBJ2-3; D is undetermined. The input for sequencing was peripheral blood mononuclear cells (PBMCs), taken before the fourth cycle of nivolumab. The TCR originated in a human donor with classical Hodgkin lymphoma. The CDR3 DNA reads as TGTGCCAGCAGCCTTCTAGGAGATACGCAGTATTTT. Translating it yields CASSLLGDTQYF.